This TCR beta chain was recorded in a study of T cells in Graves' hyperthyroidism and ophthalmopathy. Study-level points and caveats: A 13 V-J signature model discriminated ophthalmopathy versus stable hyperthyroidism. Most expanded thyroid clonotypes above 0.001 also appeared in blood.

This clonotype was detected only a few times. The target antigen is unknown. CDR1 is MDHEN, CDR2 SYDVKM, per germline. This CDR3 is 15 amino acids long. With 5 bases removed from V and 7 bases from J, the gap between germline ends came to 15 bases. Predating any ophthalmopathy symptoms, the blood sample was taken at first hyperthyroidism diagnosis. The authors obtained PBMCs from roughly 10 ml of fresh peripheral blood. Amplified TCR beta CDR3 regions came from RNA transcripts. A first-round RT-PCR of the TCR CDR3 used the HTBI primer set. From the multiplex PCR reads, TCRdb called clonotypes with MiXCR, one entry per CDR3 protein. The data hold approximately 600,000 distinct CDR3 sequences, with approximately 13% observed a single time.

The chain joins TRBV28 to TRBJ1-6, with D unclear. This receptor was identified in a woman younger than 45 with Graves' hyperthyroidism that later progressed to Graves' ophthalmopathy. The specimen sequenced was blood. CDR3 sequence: CASSAYPVQNSPLHF. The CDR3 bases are TGTGCCAGCAGTGCGTACCCCGTACAGAATTCACCCCTCCACTTT.